Each of the 28 T cell receptor beta chains below was sequenced from the same sample in a study of blood T cells in healthy people across ages. With a J-beta primer mix and a sample-barcoded 5' primer, a second PCR ran roughly 6 to 11 cycles. MiXCR was run by TCRdb on the 5' RACE reads, yielding one entry per CDR3 protein. The data show about 1.6 million distinct CDR3 sequences, roughly 32% seen once. The sample comprised blood. The source of these receptors is a woman in her twenties or thirties in good health.

This clonotype has more than one count but fewer than ten. The chain recombines TRBV4-2 with TRBJ2-3, with 11 bases that match TRBD2. Germline CDR1 LGHNA, CDR2 YNFKEQ. V lost 1 base, J lost 9 bases, and 9 bases stayed unmatched. This CDR3 contains 16 residues. DNA for the CDR3: TGTGCCAGCAGCCAAGTCAAACTAGCGGGGGCACGAACGCAGTATTTT. As protein: CASSQVKLAGARTQYF.

In its sample, this clonotype was seen a few times. This sequence joins TRBV5-1 and TRBJ1-4; unclear D gene. This CDR3 region has 14 residues. The V and J ends lost 0 bases and 6 bases respectively, with 9 bases between them. Germline CDR1 and CDR2: SGHRS and YFSETQ. The CDR3 loop reads CASSLGGEDEKLFF. CDR3 bases: TGCGCCAGCAGCTTGGGCGGGGAGGATGAAAAACTGTTTTTT.

The J gene is TRBJ1-5, the V gene TRBV6-1; 9 bases fit TRBD1. Germline V lookup: CDR1 MNHNS, CDR2 SASEGT. CDR3 length equals 14 residues. V trimming: 10 bases; J trimming: 3 bases; junction bases outside the gene matches: 7. CDR3 bases: TGTGCCATACGGACAGGGGAACCCAATCAGCCCCAGCATTTT. As protein: CAIRTGEPNQPQHF.

This clonotype was recorded a few times. This chain joins TRBV13 and TRBJ2-5; the match to TRBD2 covers 12 bases. The CDR3 extends over 13 amino acids. Trimming cost V 5 bases and J 11 bases; bases outside gene matches: 6. Germline CDR1 reads PRHDT; CDR2 reads FYEKMQ (reference sequence). The CDR3 bases are TGTGCCAGCAGCCGGACTAGCGGGATAGAGCAGTACTTC. Its protein is CASSRTSGIEQYF.

The chain joins TRBV5-1 to TRBJ1-1, with 8 positions matching TRBD1. The CDR3 loop spans 13 amino acids. CDR1 is SGHRS, CDR2 YFSETQ, per germline. V shed 4 bases and J 4 bases; nucleotides not matched to a gene: 3. The CDR3 loop reads CASSMDRVTEAFF. The DNA for the CDR3 is TGCGCCAGCAGCATGGACAGGGTCACTGAAGCTTTCTTT.

The rearrangement uses TRBV5-8 and TRBJ2-3; 8 nucleotides agree with TRBD2. Germline CDR1 is SGHTS and CDR2 is YDEGEE. This CDR3 is built from 15 residues. The V gene end was trimmed by 1 base and the J gene end by 7 bases; junction bases not matched to a gene: 8. The CDR3 region has the DNA TGTGCCAGCAGCTTGTGGGGTAGCGGGGAGTATACGCAGTATTTT. Translated: CASSLWGSGEYTQYF.

This clonotype was recorded many times. The chain couples TRBV7-9 to TRBJ2-1, with TRBD1 as a possible D gene (5 bases). The CDR3 covers 15 residues. With 4 bases removed from V and 1 base from J, the gap between germline ends came to 11 bases. Per germline, CDR1 SEHNR and CDR2 FQNEAQ (reference sequence). In DNA, the CDR3 is TGTGCCAGCAGCTCCGGTTCAGGGTCCTACAATGAGCAGTTCTTC. It encodes CASSSGSGSYNEQFF.

On this clonotype: The junction shows a germline mismatch at one end, possibly a read error. The chain uses TRBV29-1 and TRBJ2-3; the match to TRBD2 covers 7 bases. This CDR3 is built from 14 residues. Germline-derived CDR1 and CDR2 are SQVTM and ANQGSEA. In DNA, the CDR3 is TGCAGCGCTGAAACTAGCGCCTACAAGCGGACGCAGTATTTT. This codes for CSAETSAYKRTQYF.

The chain recombines TRBV28 with TRBJ1-5; tentative D call: TRBD1 (6 bases). The germline gives CDR1 MDHEN, CDR2 SYDVKM. The CDR3 runs to 15 residues. The ends were cut back, 5 bases at V and 3 bases at J, with 14 bases in the middle. The chain's CDR3 is CASSPLDRVNQPQHF. The CDR3, as DNA: TGTGCCAGCAGTCCCTTGGACAGAGTCAATCAGCCCCAGCATTTT.

This chain uses TRBV12-3 or TRBV12-4 with TRBJ1-2; D is possibly TRBD1 (5 bases). The CDR3 totals 13 residues. The germline V and J ends were trimmed by 7 bases and 8 bases, with 17 bases remaining between them. The CDR3 sequence is CASTLGALQGYTF. The CDR3 DNA is TGTGCCAGCACCCTCGGGGCACTCCAGGGCTACACCTTC.

This clonotype was observed at least ten times. An end of the junction differs from the germline gene, which may be a read error. The V gene is TRBV5-1, the J gene TRBJ2-7, with 7 bases fitting TRBD1. In germline, CDR1 is SGHRS, CDR2 YFSETQ. This CDR3 comprises 14 residues. CDR3 residues: CASSLAGTDYEQYF. CDR3 coding DNA: TGTGCCAGCAGCTTAGCCGGGACAGACTACGAGCAGTACTTC.

The CDR3 reads CSTILGQEKKLFF. The CDR3 DNA reads as TGCAGTACCATCCTAGGACAGGAGAAAAAACTGTTTTTT. V gene TRBV20-1 combines with J gene TRBJ1-4, with 7 positions matching TRBD1. Germline V gene data show CDR1 as DFQATT and CDR2 as SNEGSKA (reference sequence). The CDR3 runs to 13 residues. The trim removed 8 bases at V and 9 bases at J, leaving 12 bases unmatched.

This clonotype was recorded only once. J is TRBJ2-3 and V is TRBV25-1; D may be TRBD2 (5 bases). Trimming pared 3 bases from V and 0 bases from J, leaving 16 bases between. Germline V CDR1 and CDR2: MGHDK, SYGVNS. The CDR3 runs to 17 residues. This CDR3 is CASSDAASRSSTDTQYF. In DNA form, the CDR3 reads TGTGCCAGCAGTGACGCGGCTAGCAGGTCTAGCACAGATACGCAGTATTTT. Full variable domain (outside the CDR3, taken from reference TRBV25-1 and TRBJ2-3): EADIYQTPRYLVIGTGKKITLECSQTMGHDKMYWYQQDPGMELHLIHYSYGVNSTEKGDLSSESTVSRIRTEHFPLTLESARPSHTSQYLCASSDAASRSSTDTQYFGPGTRLTVL.

Written as DNA, the CDR3 is TGCAGTGTTTTGGACAGGGTCTACGAGCAGTACTTC. Its translation: CSVLDRVYEQYF. This sequence joins TRBV20-1 and TRBJ2-7; TRBD1 aligns across 8 bases. With V trimmed by 7 bases and J by 3 bases, 5 bases remained unmatched. The germline CDR1 and CDR2 sequences are DFQATT and SNEGSKA (reference sequence). CDR3 length equals 12 residues.

The CDR3 nucleotides read TGTGCCAGTAGTGCCGACGGAGATACGCAGTATTTT. Amino acids: CASSADGDTQYF. This chain joins TRBV19 and TRBJ2-3, with no clear D. Germline-derived CDR1 and CDR2 are LNHDA and SQIVND (reference sequence). V shed 5 bases and J shed 5 bases, with 8 bases lying between them. The CDR3 contains 12 residues.

In regard to this clonotype: One junction end does not reproduce the germline sequence, and a read error may be involved. The chain couples TRBV3-1 to TRBJ2-3, with 15 bases that match TRBD2. The CDR3 extends over 18 amino acids. Germline CDR1 reads LGHDT; CDR2 reads YNNKEL (reference sequence). CDR3 amino acids: CASSTRTSGGASTGTQYF. CDR3 sequence (DNA): TGTGCCAGCAGCACCCGGACTAGCGGGGGGGCCAGCACAGGTACGCAGTATTTT.

This clonotype has ten or more counts. CDR3 protein: CASSQEDNYGYTF. CDR3 bases: TGCGCCAGCAGCCAAGAGGACAACTATGGCTACACCTTC. The chain couples TRBV4-1 to TRBJ1-2; unclear D gene. Germline CDR1 and CDR2: MGHRA and YSYEKL. V gave up 0 bases and J gave up 2 bases, with 4 bases separating them. The CDR3 extends over 13 amino acids.

J is TRBJ1-5 and V is TRBV18; D might be TRBD1 (6 bases). The CDR3 has 14 amino acids. Trimming stripped 6 bases from V and 5 bases from J, with 14 bases between. Germline CDR1 reads KGHSH; CDR2 reads LQKENI. CDR3 sequence: CASSTTGSDQPQHF. DNA of the CDR3: TGTGCCAGCTCCACTACAGGGAGCGATCAGCCCCAGCATTTT.

The CDR3 here is CASSPDANTGELFF. CDR3 nucleotides: TGTGCCAGCAGCCCGGACGCGAACACCGGGGAGCTGTTTTTT. The V call is TRBV11-3, the J call TRBJ2-2; D unresolved. Germline V CDR1 and CDR2: SGHNT, YENEEA. CDR3 length equals 14 residues. With 5 bases removed from V and 0 bases from J, the gap between germline ends came to 7 bases.

V gene TRBV10-2 combines with J gene TRBJ1-2, with a possible D match to TRBD1 (6 bases). Trimming took 2 bases from V and 4 from J, leaving 11 bases between them. Looked up from germline, CDR1 is WSHSY and CDR2 is SAAADI. CDR3 length equals 14 residues. CDR3 sequence reads: CASSEGGPVYGYTF. The CDR3 DNA is TGCGCCAGCAGTGAGGGGGGGCCCGTCTATGGCTACACCTTC.

The CDR3 DNA follows: TGCGCCAGCAGCTTGAACCAGAGGGGGCAGTACTTC. It specifies CASSLNQRGQYF. J is TRBJ2-7 and V is TRBV5-1; D might be TRBD1 or TRBD2, each matching 5 bases. Per the germline V gene, CDR1 is SGHRS and CDR2 is YFSETQ. V lost 1 base and J 9 bases, leaving 11 bases between the germline ends. The CDR3 extends over 12 amino acids. Based on the CDR3 plus reference TRBV5-1 and TRBJ2-7, the full variable domain is KAGVTQTPRYLIKTRGQQVTLSCSPISGHRSVSWYQQTPGQGLQFLFEYFSETQRNKGNFPGRFSGRQFSNSRSEMNVSTLELGDSALYLCASSLNQRGQYFGPGTRLTVT.

The chain joins TRBV7-9 to TRBJ1-1; D is unclear. From germline, CDR1 is SEHNR and CDR2 FQNEAQ (reference sequence). V was trimmed by 5 bases and J by 5 bases, leaving 9 bases between them. The CDR3 consists of 12 residues. In DNA form, the CDR3 reads TGTGCCAGCAGCAACGGGAGGACTGAAGCTTTCTTT. This sequence encodes CASSNGRTEAFF.

This chain uses TRBV14 with TRBJ2-1; D is unclear. CDR3 length equals 13 residues. From germline, CDR1 is SGHDN and CDR2 FVKESK. The ends were cut back, 2 bases at V and 8 bases at J, with 10 bases in the middle. The CDR3 sequence: CASSQIPSDEQFF. In nucleotides, the CDR3 is TGTGCCAGCAGCCAAATACCTTCAGATGAGCAGTTCTTC.

This clonotype has ten or more counts. V gene TRBV11-2 combines with J gene TRBJ2-3; D not certain. Germline V gene data show CDR1 as SGHAT and CDR2 as FQNNGV. V was pared by 3 bases and J by 8 bases, with 6 bases between. The CDR3 is made up of 11 amino acids. CDR3 bases: TGTGCCAGCAGCTTGCGAGTTACGCAGTATTTT. It translates to CASSLRVTQYF.

This chain joins TRBV27 and TRBJ1-1; D is unresolved. The germline V and J ends were trimmed by 5 bases and 5 bases, with 12 bases remaining between them. This CDR3 has 13 residues. The V gene's germline CDR1 is MNHEY and CDR2 SMNVEV (reference sequence). The CDR3 DNA reads as TGTGCCAGCAGTCCTACCGTGGAGACTGAAGCTTTCTTT. This encodes CASSPTVETEAFF.

In this sample, this clonotype turned up a few times. J is TRBJ1-2 and V is TRBV5-1; D remains unclear. The CDR3 covers 12 residues. The V gene lost 5 bases and the J gene lost 8 bases, with 13 bases spanning the gap. Germline values: CDR1 SGHRS, CDR2 YFSETQ. CDR3 residues: CASSLNSGGYTF. The CDR3 DNA follows: TGCGCCAGCAGTCTGAACTCGGGCGGCTACACCTTC. The whole variable domain, remainder taken from reference TRBV5-1 and TRBJ1-2, is KAGVTQTPRYLIKTRGQQVTLSCSPISGHRSVSWYQQTPGQGLQFLFEYFSETQRNKGNFPGRFSGRQFSNSRSEMNVSTLELGDSALYLCASSLNSGGYTFGSGTRLTVV.

The V and J genes are TRBV6-1 and TRBJ2-7, with D perhaps TRBD1 or TRBD2 (5 bases each). Trimming stripped 4 bases from V and 2 bases from J, with 12 bases between. Germline V gene data show CDR1 as MNHNS and CDR2 as SASEGT. The length of the CDR3 is 14 residues. The CDR3 region is CASSAGAGTYEQYF. In DNA, the CDR3 is TGTGCCAGCAGTGCTGGGGCCGGGACCTACGAGCAGTACTTC.

The gene calls are TRBV3-1 and TRBJ2-5; TRBD2 matches at 7 bases. CDR3 length equals 12 residues. Losses at the gene ends were 4 bases for V and 11 bases for J; bases not matched to a gene: 7. The germline V gene has CDR1 LGHDT and CDR2 YNNKEL (reference sequence). The CDR3 bases are TGTGCCAGCAGCCCAGTGGGGGAGGGGCAGTACTTC. Amino acid sequence: CASSPVGEGQYF.